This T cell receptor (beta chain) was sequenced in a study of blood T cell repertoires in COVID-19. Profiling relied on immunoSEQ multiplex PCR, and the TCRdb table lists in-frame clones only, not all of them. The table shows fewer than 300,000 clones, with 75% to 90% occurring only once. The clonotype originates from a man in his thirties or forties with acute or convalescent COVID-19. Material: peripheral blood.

DNA for the CDR3: TGTGCCAGCAGCCCAAGGCGTCTAGCGGGAGCCACCGGGGAGCTGTTTTTT. It codes for CASSPRRLAGATGELFF. The chain links TRBV3-1 (or the pseudogene TRBV3-2) to TRBJ2-2, with TRBD2 matching 10 bases. The CDR3 has 17 amino acids. Germline V gives CDR1 LGHDT, CDR2 YNNKEL (reference sequence). With 4 bases clipped from V and 4 bases from J, the junction kept 9 bases outside the gene matches.